A single sample is the source of the 21 T cell receptor beta chains below, sequenced in a study of monozygotic twins with inflammatory bowel disease. TCRdb reanalyzed the 5' RACE reads and collapses them to one entry per CDR3 protein, without DNA. The listing contains over 100,000 distinct CDR3 sequences. The sample consisted of blood. The origin of the receptors is a human donor with ulcerative colitis or Crohn's disease, or a healthy co-twin of an affected twin (not recorded which).

This sequence joins TRBV19 and TRBJ1-2. The CDR3 sequence is 15 residues long. Germline assignment: CDR1 LNHDA and CDR2 SQIVND (reference sequence). CDR3 protein: CASTIGRFGNYGYTF.

The chain uses TRBV20-1 and TRBJ2-3; with no DNA, the TCRdb D assignment of TRBD1 cannot be verified. This CDR3 is 16 amino acids long. From germline, CDR1 is DFQATT and CDR2 SNEGSKA (reference sequence). CDR3 sequence: CSALRDRGEGTDTQYF.

The V gene is TRBV6-5, the J gene TRBJ2-5. The CDR3 runs to 12 residues. Germline CDR1 reads MNHEY; CDR2 reads SVGAGI. The CDR3 protein is CASSATQETQYF.

V is TRBV7-6 and J is TRBJ2-5; TCRdb names TRBD2, which stays unverified in the absence of DNA. Germline CDR1 reads SGHVS; CDR2 reads FNYEAQ. The CDR3 has 15 residues. CDR3 protein: CASSLGTSPQETQYF. The full variable domain, completed using reference TRBV7-6 and TRBJ2-5, is GAGVSQSPRYKVTKRGQDVALRCDPISGHVSLYWYRQALGQGPEFLTYFNYEAQQDKSGLPNDRFSAERPEGSISTLTIQRTEQRDSAMYRCASSLGTSPQETQYFGPGTRLLVL.

The gene calls are TRBV7-6 and TRBJ2-1. From germline, CDR1 is SGHVS and CDR2 FNYEAQ. The CDR3 length is 15 residues. The CDR3 loop is CASSLQRSSYNEQFF.

The chain recombines TRBV18 with TRBJ1-6. The CDR3 sequence is 14 residues long. Germline V lookup: CDR1 KGHSH, CDR2 LQKENI. Here the CDR3 reads CASSLDLMNSPLHF.

The rearrangement links TRBV12-3 or TRBV12-4 to TRBJ1-5. There are 12 residues in the CDR3. The CDR3: CASSWENQLQHF.

V and J are TRBV28 and TRBJ1-4. In germline, CDR1 is MDHEN, CDR2 SYDVKM. The length of the CDR3 is 13 residues. The CDR3 protein is CASSLRLNEKLFF.

The chain carries TRBV28 and TRBJ1-2; with no DNA, the TCRdb D assignment of TRBD1 cannot be verified. Germline CDR1 is MDHEN and CDR2 is SYDVKM. The CDR3 runs 16 residues. CDR3 in amino acids: CASRAPPGTAFGGYTF.

The genes are TRBV10-3 and TRBJ2-3; there is no DNA to check the TCRdb D call of TRBD1. This CDR3 region has 15 residues. Germline V CDR1 and CDR2: ENHRY, SYGVKD. CDR3 amino acids: CAIRPGTSSTDTQYF.

This rearrangement joins TRBV7-9 to TRBJ2-2. The CDR3 length is 14 residues. CDR1 and CDR2 from the germline V gene are SEHNR and FQNEAQ (reference sequence). CDR3 sequence: CASSLGIGSGELFF.

The chain joins TRBV20-1 to TRBJ2-7; TCRdb's assignment of TRBD1 cannot be checked, as there is no DNA. CDR1 DFQATT and CDR2 SNEGSKA come from the germline V gene (reference sequence). There are 13 residues in the CDR3. The chain's CDR3 is CSARGRGWGEQYF.

This chain uses TRBV3-1 with TRBJ2-5; TCRdb indicates TRBD1, and absent DNA this call remains unverified. The CDR3 spans 14 residues. CDR1 and CDR2 from the germline V gene are LGHDT and YNNKEL (reference sequence). The CDR3: CASSYGGSGETQYF.

V gene TRBV10-2 combines with J gene TRBJ2-5; TCRdb gives TRBD2 as the D gene, but with no DNA this cannot be confirmed. The CDR3 covers 15 residues. Germline V gene lookup returns CDR1 WSHSY and CDR2 SAAADI. The chain's CDR3 is CASSGDSSGSGTQYF.

J is TRBJ2-5 and V is TRBV12-5; the D call from TCRdb, TRBD1, cannot be confirmed without DNA. The germline V gene has CDR1 LGHNT and CDR2 FRNRAP. The CDR3 covers 13 residues. Here the CDR3 reads CASGPQGRETQYF.

The chain carries TRBV10-3 and TRBJ2-5; TCRdb returns TRBD1, unconfirmable since there is no DNA. The CDR3 consists of 15 residues. Germline V gene sequence: CDR1 ENHRY, CDR2 SYGVKD. The CDR3 sequence is CAISRDRSFLETQYF.

The chain carries TRBV12-3 or TRBV12-4 and TRBJ2-3; TCRdb picks TRBD2, but there is no DNA to check that call. This CDR3 is 16 amino acids long. The CDR3: CASSLYGEDYTDTQYF.

V gene TRBV5-5 combines with J gene TRBJ2-7; the TCRdb D gene call, TRBD1, has no DNA to confirm it. There are 15 residues in the CDR3. Germline V CDR1 and CDR2: SGHKS, YYEKEE (reference sequence). The CDR3 protein is CASSLERTRHYEQYF.

This chain connects TRBV11-2 to TRBJ2-5; the D call of TRBD1 rests on TCRdb alone, since no DNA is present to check it. In germline, CDR1 is SGHAT, CDR2 FQNNGV. The CDR3 is made up of 15 amino acids. CDR3 sequence reads: CASSPGTGPQETQYF. Combining the CDR3 with reference TRBV11-2 and TRBJ2-5 gives the whole variable domain EAGVAQSPRYKIIEKRQSVAFWCNPISGHATLYWYQQILGQGPKLLIQFQNNGVVDDSQLPKDRFSAERLKGVDSTLKIQPAKLEDSAVYLCASSPGTGPQETQYFGPGTRLLVL.

V usage is TRBV29-1 and J usage is TRBJ2-7; TCRdb's D gene call, TRBD1, goes unchecked for lack of DNA. CDR3 length equals 12 residues. Germline-derived CDR1 and CDR2 are SQVTM and ANQGSEA. CDR3 loop: CSPRRQAYEQYF.

This sequence joins TRBV27 and TRBJ2-2; TCRdb calls TRBD2, which cannot be checked without DNA. The CDR3 loop spans 14 amino acids. Germline CDR1 and CDR2: MNHEY and SMNVEV (reference sequence). The CDR3 here is CASTETSPTGELFF.